The next 28 T cell receptor beta chains were all read from a single sample in a study of blood T cell repertoires in COVID-19. Here immunoSEQ multiplex PCR was the method, and the copy in TCRdb shows in-frame clones only, minus some. The data show 250,000 to 350,000 clones, roughly 90% seen once. What was sequenced was PBMCs or T cells enriched from blood (not recorded which). These receptors were obtained from a woman in her 30s who had recovered from COVID-19.

The chain uses TRBV7-3 and TRBJ2-1; TRBD1 agrees at 11 bases. Germline V gene sequence: CDR1 SGHTA, CDR2 FQGTGA. Trimming took 5 bases from V and 13 from J; bases not matched to a gene: 10. CDR3 length: 14 residues. CDR3 sequence reads: CASSTGTGGKSQFF. The CDR3, as DNA: TGTGCCAGCAGCACCGGGACAGGGGGGAAGAGCCAGTTCTTC.

The rearrangement uses TRBV6-2 or TRBV6-3 and TRBJ1-2, with D possibly TRBD1 on 6 matching bases. Germline CDR1 is MNHEY and CDR2 is SVGEGT. V lost 3 bases and J 8 bases, leaving 7 bases between the germline ends. The CDR3 runs 11 residues. The CDR3 sequence: CASSYTGGYTF. The CDR3 region has the DNA TGTGCCAGCAGTTATACAGGGGGCTACACCTTC.

This CDR3 reads CASSPPSRTNSPLHF. The CDR3 DNA is TGTGCCAGCTCACCTCCTTCACGGACAAATTCACCCCTCCACTTT. The chain has TRBV18 and TRBJ1-6; D might be TRBD1 (5 bases). This CDR3 contains 15 residues. The germline V gene has CDR1 KGHSH and CDR2 LQKENI. The germline V and J ends were trimmed by 3 bases and 7 bases, with 13 bases remaining between them.

This clone has only a few counts. The rearrangement links TRBV4-2 to TRBJ2-5; D is unresolved. V dropped 0 bases and J dropped 4 bases, with 9 bases sitting between them. The CDR3 spans 14 residues. CDR1 and CDR2 (germline): LGHNA, YNFKEQ. CDR3 loop: CASSQDLARETQYF. The CDR3 DNA is TGTGCCAGCAGCCAAGATCTCGCGCGAGAGACCCAGTACTTC.

The rearrangement links TRBV5-4 to TRBJ2-1; TRBD1 agrees at 8 bases. Trimming at V came to 6 bases and at J to 8 bases, leaving 7 bases not matched to a gene. This CDR3 comprises 13 residues. Germline V gene lookup returns CDR1 SGHNT and CDR2 YYREEE (reference sequence). As DNA, the CDR3 is TGTGCCAGCACCATGACAGGGGCGCATGAGCAGTTCTTC. This sequence encodes CASTMTGAHEQFF.

This chain uses TRBV14 with TRBJ2-3, with TRBD2 matching over 7 bases. The CDR3 covers 16 residues. CDR1 is SGHDN, CDR2 FVKESK, per germline. The V segment lost 3 bases and the J segment 2 bases; nucleotides outside the gene matches: 8. CDR3 sequence: CASSHKREVFTDTQYF. CDR3 sequence (DNA): TGTGCCAGCAGCCATAAGCGGGAAGTATTCACAGATACGCAGTATTTT.

The chain uses TRBV29-1 and TRBJ1-3, with no clear D. Germline CDR1 and CDR2: SQVTM and ANQGSEA. Deletions cut 6 bases from V and 1 base from J, with 10 bases between. The CDR3 is 13 residues long. CDR3 amino acids: CSVRTDSGNTIYF. CDR3 nucleotide sequence: TGCAGCGTCCGGACTGATTCTGGAAACACCATATATTTT.

This clone appeared a single time. The rearrangement uses TRBV7-2 and TRBJ2-7; 8 bases fit TRBD2. The J segment lost 6 bases and the V segment lost 4 bases, leaving 5 bases of the junction unmatched. This CDR3 has 13 residues. Per germline, CDR1 SGHTA and CDR2 FQGNSA. The CDR3 is CASSSGGPGEQYF. CDR3 in DNA: TGTGCCAGCAGCTCGGGGGGGCCGGGCGAGCAGTACTTC.

The V call is TRBV28, the J call TRBJ2-7; 13 bases fit TRBD2. Germline V gene lookup returns CDR1 MDHEN and CDR2 SYDVKM. The CDR3 is 15 residues long. Unmatched junction bases numbered 2, after V lost 3 bases and J lost 3 bases. The CDR3 protein is CASSLGTSGNYEQYF. CDR3 bases: TGTGCCAGCAGTTTGGGGACTAGCGGGAACTACGAGCAGTACTTC.

The CDR3 protein is CASSVSAQGHRETQYF. CDR3 nucleotide sequence: TGTGCCAGCAGCGTATCCGCCCAGGGCCACCGAGAGACCCAGTACTTC. V usage is TRBV9 and J usage is TRBJ2-5, with D possibly matching TRBD1 (5 bases). V was clipped by 1 base and J by 4 bases, with 17 bases between them. CDR1 and CDR2 (germline): SGDLS, YYNGEE. This CDR3 is built from 16 residues.

In its sample, this clone was seen once. The genes are TRBV29-1 and TRBJ2-5; D gene uncertain. Germline V CDR1 and CDR2: SQVTM, ANQGSEA. The ends were cut back, 6 bases at V and 4 bases at J, with 3 bases in the middle. The CDR3 has 9 amino acids. The CDR3 is CSVSETQYF. The CDR3 nucleotides are TGCAGCGTCTCAGAGACCCAGTACTTC.

The CDR3 here is CASSFTGGDTEAFF. The CDR3 DNA sequence: TGTGCCAGCAGCTTTACAGGGGGCGACACTGAAGCTTTCTTT. The chain uses TRBV7-2 and TRBJ1-1; 9 nucleotides agree with TRBD1. This CDR3 has 14 residues. Trimming removed 3 bases from V and 3 bases from J; junction bases left unmatched: 2. Germline values: CDR1 SGHTA, CDR2 FQGNSA.

The gene calls are TRBV19 and TRBJ2-6, with 9 bases matching TRBD2. Per germline, CDR1 LNHDA and CDR2 SQIVND (reference sequence). The CDR3 has 17 residues. J lost 1 base, V lost 5 bases, and 6 bases had no gene match. The CDR3 sequence: CASSQAGGPSGANVLTF. The CDR3 nucleotides are TGTGCCAGTAGTCAGGCGGGAGGGCCGTCTGGGGCCAACGTCCTGACTTTC.

The rearrangement links TRBV5-1 to TRBJ2-3, with D hard to call. CDR1 SGHRS and CDR2 YFSETQ come from the germline V gene. This CDR3 is 14 amino acids long. The V and J ends lost 1 base and 2 bases respectively, with 8 bases between them. This CDR3 is CASSLNRATDTQYF. The CDR3 DNA reads TGCGCCAGCAGCTTGAACAGAGCCACAGATACGCAGTATTTT.

The CDR3 region is CATRAITGVGGYTF. The CDR3 DNA follows: TGTGCCACCAGAGCAATCACAGGAGTCGGTGGCTACACCTTC. V gene TRBV15 combines with J gene TRBJ1-2; a possible D gene is TRBD1 (5 bases). Trimming pared 6 bases from V and 7 bases from J, leaving 18 bases between. The CDR3 loop spans 14 amino acids. Germline V gives CDR1 LNHNV, CDR2 YYDKDF (reference sequence).

The CDR3 sequence is CASSPLNFYEQYF. The CDR3 bases are TGTGCCAGCAGCCCTCTCAACTTCTACGAGCAGTACTTC. This sequence joins TRBV11-3 and TRBJ2-7; D not resolved. V shed 5 bases and J shed 3 bases, with 11 bases lying between them. This CDR3 region has 13 residues. Germline CDR1 reads SGHNT; CDR2 reads YENEEA. Full variable domain (remainder filled in from reference TRBV11-3 and TRBJ2-7): EAGVVQSPRYKIIEKKQPVAFWCNPISGHNTLYWYLQNLGQGPELLIRYENEEAVDDSQLPKDRFSAERLKGVDSTLKIQPAELGDSAVYLCASSPLNFYEQYFGPGTRLTVT.

The V call is TRBV5-1, the J call TRBJ1-4, with D possibly matching TRBD1 (5 bases). Germline V lookup: CDR1 SGHRS, CDR2 YFSETQ. Trimming took off 2 bases at V and 5 bases at J, with 13 bases between the two ends. CDR3 length: 15 amino acids. CDR3 sequence reads: CASSFTGIGNEKLFF. In DNA form, the CDR3 reads TGCGCCAGCAGCTTTACAGGTATAGGAAATGAAAAACTGTTTTTT. Filled out from reference TRBV5-1 and TRBJ1-4, the complete variable domain reads KAGVTQTPRYLIKTRGQQVTLSCSPISGHRSVSWYQQTPGQGLQFLFEYFSETQRNKGNFPGRFSGRQFSNSRSEMNVSTLELGDSALYLCASSFTGIGNEKLFFGSGTQLSVL.

The V and J genes are TRBV10-3 and TRBJ1-2, with 7 bases that match TRBD1. Trimming removed 6 bases from V and 0 bases from J; junction bases left unmatched: 4. This CDR3 spans 14 amino acids. Germline CDR1 is ENHRY and CDR2 is SYGVKD. The CDR3 here is CAIRGDSANYGYTF. The CDR3, as DNA: TGTGCCATCAGGGGGGACAGTGCTAACTATGGCTACACCTTC.

V is TRBV11-2 and J is TRBJ2-1; no clear D gene. Germline-derived CDR1 and CDR2 are SGHAT and FQNNGV. The V end lost 5 bases, the J end lost 5 bases, and 16 bases lay between the germline ends. This CDR3 comprises 15 residues. DNA of the CDR3: TGTGCCAGCAGCCCTAACCCGAGAGGAGACAATGAGCAGTTCTTC. It encodes CASSPNPRGDNEQFF.

Concerning this clone: Sequence at one end of the junction differs from germline and may be a read error. The rearrangement uses TRBV18 and TRBJ1-1, with D perhaps matching TRBD1 (5 bases). This CDR3 has 14 residues. Germline V CDR1 and CDR2: KGHSH, LQKENI. CDR3 residues: CASSPQEMNTEAFF. For the CDR3, the DNA is TGTGCCAGCTCTCCACAGGAGATGAACACTGAAGCTTTCTTT.

The chain has TRBV7-2 and TRBJ1-5; D might be TRBD1 (6 bases). V lost 4 bases and J 4 bases, leaving 8 bases between the germline ends. Germline CDR1 SGHTA, CDR2 FQGNSA. The CDR3 is 13 residues long. Here the CDR3 DNA reads TGTGCCAGCAGCTCGGACAGTAATCAGCCCCAGCATTTT. This gives the protein CASSSDSNQPQHF. The full variable domain, in which reference TRBV7-2 and TRBJ1-5 provide the parts outside the CDR3, is GAGVSQSPSNKVTEKGKDVELRCDPISGHTALYWYRQSLGQGLEFLIYFQGNSAPDKSGLPSDRFSAERTGGSVSTLTIQRTQQEDSAVYLCASSSDSNQPQHFGDGTRLSIL.

This clone was counted once. The chain is built from TRBV28 and TRBJ1-5, with 10 positions matching TRBD1. The ends lost 6 bases at V and 7 bases at J; junction bases unmatched: 12. CDR3 length: 16 residues. Per germline, CDR1 MDHEN and CDR2 SYDVKM. CDR3 bases: TGTGCCAGCAGCCTCCCTGGACAGGGGGGATTCCAGCCCCAGCATTTT. Translating gives CASSLPGQGGFQPQHF.

The rearrangement links TRBV11-3 to TRBJ2-1, with 13 positions matching TRBD2. The CDR3 is 16 amino acids. The trim removed 5 bases at V and 8 bases at J, leaving 9 bases unmatched. Germline-derived CDR1 and CDR2 are SGHNT and YENEEA. DNA for the CDR3: TGTGCCAGCAGCCGACTAGCGGGAGGCCCAAGGGATGAGCAGTTCTTC. Translating gives CASSRLAGGPRDEQFF.

The chain carries TRBV2 and TRBJ1-2; D uncertain. V was cut by 6 bases and J by 5 bases, with 7 bases left in between. The CDR3 spans 11 residues. Germline loops: CDR1 SNHLY, CDR2 FYNNEI. DNA of the CDR3: TGTGCCAGCAGGACAACTTATGGCTACACCTTC. Translating gives CASRTTYGYTF.

V is TRBV7-2 and J is TRBJ2-1, with TRBD2 matching 12 bases. V was clipped by 5 bases and J by 6 bases; unmatched bases: 8. The CDR3 runs to 16 residues. Germline assignment: CDR1 SGHTA and CDR2 FQGNSA. The CDR3 DNA follows: TGTGCCAGCAGCCCTTTGACTAGCGGGGGCCTCAATGAGCAGTTCTTC. Protein product: CASSPLTSGGLNEQFF.

In its sample, this clone was seen once. CDR3 in amino acids: CASSPVAGGDEQYF. CDR3 bases: TGTGCCAGCTCACCGGTAGCGGGAGGGGACGAGCAGTACTTC. The chain is built from TRBV18 and TRBJ2-7; 11 nucleotides match TRBD2. This CDR3 region has 14 residues. Germline V CDR1 and CDR2: KGHSH, LQKENI. The V and J ends lost 3 bases and 5 bases, in that order; junction bases with no gene match: 3.

The chain combines TRBV29-1 with TRBJ2-1, with D possibly TRBD1 on 5 matching bases. The V end lost 2 bases, the J end lost 5 bases, and 19 bases lay between the germline ends. The CDR3 runs to 16 residues. Germline V CDR1 and CDR2: SQVTM, ANQGSEA. The CDR3 is CSVEQPPGYRNNEQFF. Written as DNA, the CDR3 is TGCAGCGTTGAACAACCCCCAGGGTACCGAAACAATGAGCAGTTCTTC.

The rearrangement uses TRBV5-1 and TRBJ2-7, with D possibly being TRBD1 (6 bases). Between the trimmed V and J ends, which lost 0 bases and 3 bases, there was a span of 7 bases. CDR3 size: 13 residues. Germline V gene sequence: CDR1 SGHRS, CDR2 YFSETQ. Written as DNA, the CDR3 is TGCGCCAGCAGCTTGGGGGGGCTCTACGAGCAGTACTTC. This gives the protein CASSLGGLYEQYF. The variable domain in full, completed from reference TRBV5-1 and TRBJ2-7, reads KAGVTQTPRYLIKTRGQQVTLSCSPISGHRSVSWYQQTPGQGLQFLFEYFSETQRNKGNFPGRFSGRQFSNSRSEMNVSTLELGDSALYLCASSLGGLYEQYFGPGTRLTVT.